This T cell receptor (beta chain) was profiled in a study of PD-L1 blockade in urothelial cancer. Using immunoSEQ multiplex PCR, the repertoire was profiled, and TCRdb retains in-frame clones only, with some absent. Among some 100,000 clones listed, more than 80% were seen once. The time point here: pretreatment peripheral blood. Trimming removed 8 bases from V and 5 bases from J; junction bases left unmatched: 14. This CDR3 has 15 amino acids. Germline V gene lookup returns CDR1 SEHNR and CDR2 FQNEAQ (reference sequence). J is TRBJ2-5 and V is TRBV7-9; 7 bases fit TRBD1. The source of this sequence is a woman over 75 with urothelial cancer. The source material was PBMCs, sampled around atezolizumab (anti-PD-L1) treatment. The CDR3 region has the DNA TGTGCCAGCCAGCCTAACATACAGGGGCCGGAGACCCAGTACTTC. Translation gives CASQPNIQGPETQYF.